This T cell receptor (beta chain) was identified in a study of shared clonotypes between healthy human individuals. Study details: Researchers assigned three CD4 naive, three CD4 memory, two CD8 naive and one CD8 memory plate to each donor.

Findings of the study overall: Naive CD4 clonotypes were shared across a few donors at 4.5% to 6%.

This clone was found once. Its antigen is unidentified. Libraries were prepared by immunoSEQ multiplex PCR; TCRdb keeps only in-frame clonotypes and omits some of them. This table has 2 million to 2.5 million clones, almost 96% appearing once. Germline loops: CDR1 GTSNPN, CDR2 SVGIG (reference sequence). This CDR3 has 12 amino acids. V gave up 6 bases and J gave up 3 bases, with 12 bases separating them. None of the donors, who were healthy HIV-negative adults, had recently had acute infections or vaccinations. Naive CD45RA+ and memory CD45RA-negative subsets were split from CD4+ cells. Sequenced: naive CD4+ T cells sorted from blood. Subset here: CD45RA+ positively selected. The sequence was obtained from a man younger than 35 in good health. The chain couples TRBV30 to TRBJ2-7; tentatively, D is TRBD1 (5 bases). The CDR3 nucleotides are TGTGCCTGTCTGACCAGGGTCTACGAGCAGTACTTC. Translating it yields CACLTRVYEQYF.